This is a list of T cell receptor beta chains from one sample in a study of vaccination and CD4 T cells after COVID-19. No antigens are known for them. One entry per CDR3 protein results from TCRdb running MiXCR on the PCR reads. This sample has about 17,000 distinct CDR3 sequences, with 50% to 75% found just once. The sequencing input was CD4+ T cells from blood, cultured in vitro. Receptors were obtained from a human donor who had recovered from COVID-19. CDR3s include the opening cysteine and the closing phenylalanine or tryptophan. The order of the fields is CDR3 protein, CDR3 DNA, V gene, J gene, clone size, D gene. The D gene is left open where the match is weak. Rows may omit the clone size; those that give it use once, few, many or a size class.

CASSLSGWVTVGSPGYTF	TGTGCCAGCAGTTTATCGGGGTGGGTAACGGTTGGGTCCCCTGGCTACACCTTC	TRBV27	TRBJ1-2	NA	NA
CAIRDRAGETQYF	TGTGCCATCAGGGACAGGGCTGGAGAGACCCAGTACTTC	TRBV10-3	TRBJ2-5	few	TRBD1
CASSVVWGNTEAFF	TGTGCCAGCAGTGTGGTTTGGGGGAACACTGAAGCTTTCTTT	TRBV27	TRBJ1-1	few	NA
CASSLRQGAGTGELFF	TGTGCCAGCAGCTTAAGGCAGGGGGCTGGCACCGGGGAGCTGTTTTTT	TRBV7-3	TRBJ2-2	NA	TRBD1
CASSSPSPGQGCSGYTF	TGTGCCAGCAGCAGCCCCTCCCCGGGACAGGGTTGCTCTGGCTACACCTTC	TRBV21-1	TRBJ1-2	medium-sized	NA
CSVSGSSGNQPQHF	TGCAGCGTGTCTGGCAGTTCGGGCAATCAGCCCCAGCATTTT	TRBV29-1	TRBJ1-5	NA	NA
CSASGVLAGQETQYF	TGCAGTGCTAGTGGGGTCCTAGCGGGGCAAGAGACCCAGTACTTC	TRBV20-1	TRBJ2-5	NA	TRBD2
CAWSLEGGTEAFF	TGTGCCTGGAGCCTCGAGGGGGGGACTGAAGCTTTCTTT	TRBV30	TRBJ1-1	NA	NA
CASRPGQVFGYTF	TGTGCCAGCAGACCGGGACAGGTATTTGGCTACACCTTC	TRBV6-1	TRBJ1-2	NA	TRBD1
CASLRTGNRGEAFF	TGTGCCAGCCTACGTACAGGGAACCGGGGTGAAGCTTTCTTT	TRBV2	TRBJ1-1	NA	NA
CASLRSGKGTGELFF	TGTGCCAGCTTAAGAAGCGGGAAAGGAACCGGGGAGCTGTTTTTT	TRBV6-2/TRBV6-3	TRBJ2-2	NA	TRBD2
CASSYLYEQYF	TGTGCCAGCAGTTATCTCTACGAGCAGTACTTC	TRBV2	TRBJ2-7	NA	NA
CSARGPRGRGDEQFF	TGCAGTGCTAGAGGTCCGAGGGGGCGAGGCGATGAGCAGTTCTTC	TRBV20-1	TRBJ2-1	NA	TRBD1
CASSRTYEQYF	TGTGCCAGCAGCCGAACCTACGAGCAGTACTTC	TRBV6-1	TRBJ2-7	NA	NA
CASGVSGRGTDTQYF	TGTGCCAGCGGAGTTAGCGGGAGAGGCACAGATACGCAGTATTTT	TRBV6-1	TRBJ2-3	NA	TRBD2
CSVSRSGADQPQHF	TGCAGTGTCAGTAGGTCAGGGGCCGATCAGCCCCAGCATTTT	TRBV20-1	TRBJ1-5	few	NA
CASSFTATNEKLFF	TGTGCCAGCAGCTTCACTGCAACTAATGAAAAACTGTTTTTT	TRBV7-6	TRBJ1-4	NA	NA
CSAEQGGTEAFF	TGCAGCGCAGAACAGGGGGGGACTGAAGCTTTCTTT	TRBV29-1	TRBJ1-1	few	TRBD1
CASSPMLATYEQYF	TGTGCCAGCAGCCCGATGCTAGCTACCTACGAGCAGTACTTC	TRBV7-2	TRBJ2-7	NA	NA
CSARVSGHQPQHF	TGCAGTGCTAGGGTCTCAGGGCATCAGCCCCAGCATTTT	TRBV20-1	TRBJ1-5	NA	NA
CAISGSSGNQPQHF	TGTGCCATCAGTGGGTCGTCAGGGAATCAGCCCCAGCATTTT	TRBV10-3	TRBJ1-5	once	NA
CASTVLGHSNQPQHF	TGTGCCAGCACGGTCCTGGGGCATAGCAATCAGCCCCAGCATTTT	TRBV6-1	TRBJ1-5	few	NA
CASSYSSMGDPSPLHF	TGTGCCAGCAGTTACTCGAGTATGGGAGACCCTTCACCCCTCCACTTT	TRBV6-5	TRBJ1-6	NA	NA
CASDDRGYGYTF	TGTGCCAGCGACGACAGGGGTTATGGCTACACCTTC	TRBV19	TRBJ1-2	few	TRBD1
CSAREPGGSYNEQFF	TGCAGTGCTAGGGAGCCAGGGGGGTCCTACAATGAGCAGTTCTTC	TRBV20-1	TRBJ2-1	NA	NA
CASSLTDGAGQYF	TGTGCCAGCAGCTTAACAGATGGGGCAGGGCAGTACTTC	TRBV7-3	TRBJ2-7	NA	NA
CASSAWTGTEAFF	TGTGCCAGCTCAGCATGGACAGGGACTGAAGCTTTCTTT	TRBV18	TRBJ1-1	NA	TRBD1
CASSPGVGLRVPYEQYF	TGTGCCAGCAGCCCCGGGGTCGGACTACGAGTCCCCTACGAGCAGTACTTC	TRBV7-2	TRBJ2-7	NA	NA
CASSPGDRNTEAFF	TGTGCCAGCAGCCCTGGGGACAGGAACACTGAAGCTTTCTTT	TRBV7-6	TRBJ1-1	few	TRBD1
CASSVDTSRETEAFF	TGTGCCAGCAGCGTAGACACATCCCGGGAGACTGAAGCTTTCTTT	TRBV9	TRBJ1-1	NA	NA
CASSLISFQQPQHF	TGTGCCAGCAGTTTAATCTCTTTCCAACAGCCCCAGCATTTT	TRBV28	TRBJ1-5	NA	NA
CASSPGLASTLHEQYF	TGCGCCAGCAGCCCAGGTTTGGCATCCACCCTCCACGAGCAGTACTTC	TRBV4-3	TRBJ2-7	NA	NA
CASSFGGQETQYF	TGTGCCAGCAGCTTCGGCGGGCAAGAGACCCAGTACTTC	TRBV11-1	TRBJ2-5	NA	NA
CATTKERHSYNEQFF	TGTGCCACCACGAAGGAGCGCCACTCCTACAATGAGCAGTTCTTC	TRBV28	TRBJ2-1	NA	NA
CASSPNRGQKNYGYTF	TGTGCCAGCAGCCCAAACAGGGGGCAGAAGAACTATGGCTACACCTTC	TRBV6-2/TRBV6-3	TRBJ1-2	NA	TRBD1
CASSRDSLTDTQYF	TGTGCCAGCAGTCGGGACAGCCTCACAGATACGCAGTATTTT	TRBV28	TRBJ2-3	NA	TRBD1